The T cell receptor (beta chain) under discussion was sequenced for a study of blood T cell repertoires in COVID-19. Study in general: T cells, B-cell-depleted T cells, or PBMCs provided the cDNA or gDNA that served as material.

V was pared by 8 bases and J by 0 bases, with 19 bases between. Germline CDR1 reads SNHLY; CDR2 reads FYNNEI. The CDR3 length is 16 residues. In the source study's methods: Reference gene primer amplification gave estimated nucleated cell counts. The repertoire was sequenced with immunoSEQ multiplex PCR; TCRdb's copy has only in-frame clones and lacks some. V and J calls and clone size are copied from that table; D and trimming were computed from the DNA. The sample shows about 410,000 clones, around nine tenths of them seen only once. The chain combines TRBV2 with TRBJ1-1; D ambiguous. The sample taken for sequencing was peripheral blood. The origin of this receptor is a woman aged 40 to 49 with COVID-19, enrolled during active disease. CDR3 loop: CASHYATSPMNTEAFF. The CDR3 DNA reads TGTGCCAGCCACTACGCGACTAGTCCCATGAACACTGAAGCTTTCTTT.